The present entry profiles one T cell receptor beta chain with its context. This clonotype was seen at least ten times. Its antigen target is currently unknown. Base qualities are missing; no much larger clone stands one base away. These data originate in a study of regulatory T cells in long-lasting Graves disease (dated by TCRdb to the early 2020s). Notes on the research overall: To count as having persistent Graves' disease, a patient had to have received antithyroid drug treatment for over 5 years with TSH receptor autoantibodies remaining persistently positive. The study was conducted in China and was registered as a clinical trial. Peripheral blood TCR sequencing and RNA sequencing compared persistent Graves' disease patients with newly diagnosed Graves' disease patients. A total of roughly 33 samples were covered by TCR sequencing, comprising 13 persistent and around 20 newly diagnosed Graves' disease patients. On average, persistent Graves' disease patients in the clinical cohort had been on antithyroid drugs for approximately ten years.

General conclusions and limits of the study: The study examined only peripheral blood because the primary lesion, thyroid tissue, could not be accessed. A larger number of public clonotypes was shared among persistent patients (approximately 2,500) than among newly diagnosed patients (about 990). Compared with newly diagnosed patients, persistent Graves' disease patients had lower TCR Shannon entropy and fewer highly expanded clones, which suggests clonal expansion. Sequencing and analysis were restricted to the TCR beta chain. Preferential use of TRBV28, TRBJ1-2 and TRBJ2-5 was observed in persistent disease, whereas TRBV20-1 and TRBJ2-1 were favored in newly diagnosed disease. The small sample size was acknowledged by the authors as a limitation that may reduce accuracy.

The CDR3 runs 15 amino acids, cysteine and phenylalanine included. Just the 45-base CDR3 DNA is kept, in frame starting at base 1. CDR1 and CDR2 are read off the germline V gene as SNHLY and FYNNEI. V ends up 6 bases short and J 6 bases short, with an unmatched junction base count of 9. The library relied on multiplex PCR. The data were produced on an Illumina HiSeq 4000. TCR beta libraries were built with iRepertoire HTBI primers and Arm-PCR amplification of CDR3 regions. PCR products were gel purified before sequencing. On the authors' methods: Gene usage analysis of CDR3 amino acid clonotypes used the 62 TRBV and fewer than 15 TRBJ segments found across samples. COPE and FqMerger were used to merge filtered high-quality paired reads into contigs. Contigs were aligned with BLAST to IMGT TRBV, TRBD and TRBJ reference genes, and CDR3 was defined per IMGT. Any clonotype with a frequency above 0.1% was classified as a highly expanded clone. Shannon entropy was used to measure repertoire diversity, and the Gini coefficient was used to measure V-J evenness. Public clonotypes were defined as clonotypes shared by more than one individual. In TCRdb, the public reads were trimmed at Q25 with fastp and aligned with MiXCR, with productive beta chains retained. Duplicate CDR3 protein sequences are folded into a single record with the most common DNA and genes. These V and J calls derive from TCRdb rather than the authors' analysis. The sample table contains roughly 450,000 distinct CDR3 sequences; only one count was recorded for less than 25% of them. The ten biggest clones cover 6.5% to 8% of the sample.

In the paper's terms, the time point label means: persistent/refractory GD, antithyroid drugs over 5 years with positive TRAb. For both TCR sequencing and RNA sequencing, RNA was extracted from PBMCs using TRIzol. The diagnosis of Graves' disease was made according to American Thyroid Association guidelines. Patients were recruited from an endocrinology department in Xi'an, China. Each patient gave approximately 8.8 milliliters of peripheral blood, collected in an EDTA anticoagulant tube. PBMCs were isolated by Ficoll Paque Plus density gradient separation without further T cell sorting. RNA quality was checked with an Agilent 2100 Bioanalyzer and agarose gel, and concentration with a NanoDrop 2000.

The clonotype was recovered from a female donor with Graves disease. The sequences come from peripheral blood mononuclear cells (PBMCs), collected when the disease was refractory, from a patient treated with antithyroid drugs. The chain employs TRBV2 and TRBJ1-5; 9 bases in the junction line up with TRBD1. In nucleotides, the sequence is TGTGCCAGCAGCGGTGGGACAGGGCCCCGTCAGCCCCAGCATTTT. It is translated as CASSGGTGPRQPQHF.